The 14 T cell receptor beta chains below come from one sample, sequenced in a study of OX40 agonist ivuxolimab in advanced cancers. Produced via immunoSEQ multiplex PCR; TCRdb's table is partial and in-frame only. This sample has about 79,000 clones, with around 85% found just once. Sequences were derived from CD4+ or CD8+ T cells sorted from blood, sampled in a trial of the OX40 agonist ivuxolimab. The receptors derive from an adult with an advanced solid tumor such as melanoma, head and neck, liver or kidney cancer.

This clone has just a few counts. The chain uses TRBV4-2 and TRBJ2-7; no clear D. This CDR3 is built from 16 residues. In germline, CDR1 is LGHNA, CDR2 YNFKEQ. Deletions cut 0 bases from V and 2 bases from J, with 14 bases between. In DNA, the CDR3 is TGTGCCAGCAGCCAAGAGAATTACCCGGATACCTACGAGCAGTACTTC. Encoded protein: CASSQENYPDTYEQYF.

V is TRBV25-1 and J is TRBJ1-5; D call uncertain. Germline V gives CDR1 MGHDK, CDR2 SYGVNS. Trimming removed 0 bases at V and 4 bases at J, with 7 bases between. The CDR3 totals 14 residues. The CDR3 region is CASSEYYRNQPQHF. The CDR3 coding sequence is TGTGCCAGCAGTGAATACTACAGAAATCAGCCCCAGCATTTT.

As to this clone: Relative to the germline gene, one junction end is altered; a read error may explain this. Other DNA sequences in this specimen translate into the identical CDR3. This rearrangement joins TRBV19 to TRBJ1-5, with no clear D. CDR3 length equals 12 residues. Looked up from germline, CDR1 is LNHDA and CDR2 is SQIVND (reference sequence). The CDR3, as DNA: TGTGCCAGTAGTATGCGGAATCAGCCTCAGCATTTT. Its protein product is CASSMRNQPQHF.

The rearrangement joins TRBV11-3 to TRBJ2-5; D is ambiguous. V was shortened by 5 bases and J by 8 bases, with 18 bases between the two germline ends. Germline V CDR1 and CDR2: SGHNT, YENEEA. This CDR3 contains 14 residues. The CDR3, as DNA: TGTGCCAGCAGCGAGTCTTTAGGGTTCCCCACCCAGTACTTC. As protein: CASSESLGFPTQYF.

This clone was counted once. This chain joins TRBV4-2 and TRBJ2-7; D unclear. CDR3 size: 12 residues. CDR1 is LGHNA and CDR2 is YNFKEQ in the germline V gene. Trimming shortened V by 1 base and J by 6 bases, and 7 bases separated the two germline ends. The CDR3 DNA sequence: TGTGCCAGCAGCCAAGGGCTGACCGAGCAGTACTTC. Translated: CASSQGLTEQYF.

This clone was counted once. The J gene is TRBJ2-5, the V gene TRBV12-5; D is ambiguous. The closer fit of TRBJ2-7 to the DNA end suggests the J call may be wrong. CDR1 LGHNT and CDR2 FRNRAP come from the germline V gene. The CDR3 runs 14 residues. The CDR3 spells CASGTEPGSYEQYF. The CDR3 nucleotides read TGTGCTAGTGGTACAGAGCCGGGCTCCTACGAGCAGTACTTC.

The rearrangement uses TRBV2 and TRBJ2-5; no definite D call. CDR3 length equals 13 residues. V was clipped by 3 bases and J by 0 bases, with 5 bases between them. Germline-derived CDR1 and CDR2 are SNHLY and FYNNEI. The CDR3 DNA is TGTGCCAGCAGTGAGCAGTACCAAGAGACCCAGTACTTC. It yields the protein CASSEQYQETQYF.

This chain connects TRBV10-1 to TRBJ2-3; D perhaps matches TRBD2 (6 bases). Germline V gives CDR1 WNHNN, CDR2 SYGVQD (reference sequence). This CDR3 contains 15 residues. With 0 bases removed from V and 0 bases from J, the gap between germline ends came to 7 bases. The CDR3 bases are TGCGCCAGCAGTGAGTCCGGGACTAGCACAGATACGCAGTATTTT. As protein: CASSESGTSTDTQYF.

This clone was seen once. V usage is TRBV2 and J usage is TRBJ2-3; D may be TRBD1 or TRBD2 (5 bases each). The germline V gene encodes CDR1 SNHLY and CDR2 FYNNEI. V was trimmed by 8 bases and J by 4 bases, leaving 16 bases between them. The CDR3 is 14 residues long. CDR3 coding DNA: TGTGCCAGCTTAGCAGGGTCCGGGGCAGATACGCAGTATTTT. Protein: CASLAGSGADTQYF.

V gene TRBV5-1 combines with J gene TRBJ2-1; D not resolved. Germline V gene sequence: CDR1 SGHRS, CDR2 YFSETQ. The CDR3 runs 13 residues. Trimming left V 1 base short and J 7 bases short, with 9 bases between. The CDR3 here is CASSLSQNNEQFF. DNA of the CDR3: TGCGCCAGCAGCTTGTCACAGAATAATGAGCAGTTCTTC.

V gene TRBV11-3 combines with J gene TRBJ2-1; 8 bases are shared with TRBD2. Germline CDR1 is SGHNT and CDR2 is YENEEA. J lost 5 bases, V lost 5 bases, and 14 bases had no gene match. This CDR3 is built from 17 residues. CDR3 DNA: TGTGCCAGCAGCCGATTTAGCGGGGCCCATTCTAACAATGAGCAGTTCTTC. It specifies CASSRFSGAHSNNEQFF.

The chain combines TRBV19 with TRBJ1-2; D is unresolved. This CDR3 comprises 12 residues. Germline V gene data show CDR1 as LNHDA and CDR2 as SQIVND (reference sequence). Deletions cut 1 base from V and 6 bases from J, with 6 bases between. CDR3 in amino acids: CASSIGRDGYTF. The CDR3 region has the DNA TGTGCCAGTAGTATAGGACGGGATGGCTACACCTTC.

The V call is TRBV7-9, the J call TRBJ2-1; a weak D match, TRBD2 (6 bases). Germline CDR1 SEHNR, CDR2 FQNEAQ (reference sequence). V was cut by 3 bases and J by 6 bases, with 9 bases left in between. The CDR3 loop spans 13 amino acids. CDR3 region: CASSFMGGNEQFF. The CDR3, as DNA: TGTGCCAGCAGCTTTATGGGGGGCAATGAGCAGTTCTTC. Full variable domain (rest looked up from reference TRBV7-9 and TRBJ2-1): DTGVSQNPRHKITKRGQNVTFRCDPISEHNRLYWYRQTLGQGPEFLTYFQNEAQLEKSRLLSDRFSAERPKGSFSTLEIQRTEQGDSAMYLCASSFMGGNEQFFGPGTRLTVL.

This rearrangement joins TRBV4-2 to TRBJ2-2; D is possibly TRBD2 (6 bases). V lost 1 base to trimming and J lost 7 bases, with 19 bases between them. The CDR3 consists of 17 residues. Germline assignment: CDR1 LGHNA and CDR2 YNFKEQ. CDR3 sequence: CASSQVSILATIGELFF. CDR3 DNA: TGTGCCAGCAGCCAAGTTAGTATACTAGCTACTATCGGGGAGCTGTTTTTT.